The clone carrying this T cell receptor (beta chain) was recorded many times. The junction differs from germline at one of its ends, possibly a read error. Treatment was busulfan-fludarabine conditioning, a marrow graft, and cyclophosphamide on days +3 and +4. The CDR3 loop spans 13 amino acids. Germline values: CDR1 SGHVS, CDR2 FQNEAQ. The record originates from a study of T cells after posttransplantation cyclophosphamide. The data were produced by immunoSEQ multiplex PCR, yet TCRdb's version contains in-frame clones alone and is incomplete. The sample shows about 1,400 clones, none of them appearing just once.

The TCR originated in a male patient aged 25 to 39 who received an allogeneic stem cell transplant from a related donor, was CMV-positive, and had acute GVHD only. Some T cells may be transferred from the graft donor. This chain uses TRBV7-8 with TRBJ2-2; 10 bases are a match to TRBD2. The input for sequencing was PBMCs, taken after an allogeneic stem cell transplant with post-transplant cyclophosphamide. The CDR3 spells CASSLAGAPSMFF. In nucleotides, the CDR3 is TGTGCCAGCAGCCTAGCGGGGGCCCCCTCGATGTTTTTT.